This note documents a single T cell receptor (beta chain) sequence. The antigen is unknown. MiXCR, run by TCRdb on the 5' RACE reads, gives a single entry per CDR3 protein. The sample yields 1.5 million or so distinct CDR3 sequences, less than 40% seen once. All donors comprised healthy Caucasians. This sample was included in a study of identical twins. Overall study findings and caveats: Memory repertoires showed no such pattern, whereas abundant cord blood beta clonotypes carried fewer insertions. Conclusions rested on cross-sectional statistics rather than following the same donors.

The sequence derives from a newborn girl in good health. Sequenced material: cord blood.

CDR3 loop: CASSAFGAYGYTF. In DNA form, the CDR3 reads TGTGCCAGCAGCGCTTTCGGAGCCTATGGCTACACCTTC. The chain has TRBV7-2 and TRBJ1-2; D is unclear. Germline CDR1 reads SGHTA; CDR2 reads FQGNSA. This CDR3 region has 13 residues. V was trimmed by 5 bases and J by 4 bases, leaving 11 bases between them.